This TCR beta chain stems from a study of Tregs in tolerant kidney transplant recipients. Overall study results and limits: Biological reproducibility was not directly addressed, but technical replication error appeared minimal.

Method: immunoSEQ multiplex PCR; TCRdb's copy keeps in-frame clones and lacks some. The sample has some 66,000 clones, roughly 92% seen once. Regarding this clone: Its target is not known.

Germline V gene data show CDR1 as SGHDN and CDR2 as FVKESK. The CDR3 has 12 residues. V lost 9 bases and J 2 bases, leaving 11 bases between the germline ends. The sequence was collected from a human donor who received a combined kidney and bone marrow transplant. The chain has TRBV14 and TRBJ2-7; D is uncertain. This sample comprised CD8+ T cells from blood, obtained before the transplant. The CDR3 protein is CASFSRPYEQYF. In nucleotides, the CDR3 is TGTGCCAGTTTTTCGCGGCCCTACGAGCAGTACTTC.